Listed below are T cell receptor beta chains from one sample, sequenced in a study of blood T cells in healthy people across ages. Via MiXCR, TCRdb re-called the 5' RACE reads, giving one row per CDR3 protein. The table includes over a million distinct CDR3 sequences, roughly 45% detected once. Sequenced sample: blood. All receptors come from a woman between 18 and 29 years old in good health. Each CDR3 is given with its conserved first and last residue. The D gene is left open where the match is weak. A clone size is listed for some rows: how often the clone was seen (once, few, many), or a class if it is expanded.

j_call clone_size v_call d_call cdr3_aa cdr3_nt
TRBJ2-7 few TRBV20-1 . CSARDSDSYYEQYF TGCAGTGCTAGAGATTCGGACAGCTACTACGAGCAGTACTTC
TRBJ2-7 few TRBV4-1 . CASSQDGKGTYEQYF TGCGCCAGCAGCCAAGATGGGAAAGGGACCTACGAGCAGTACTTC
TRBJ1-5 . TRBV29-1 TRBD1 CSVGTAGGDQPQHF TGCAGCGTAGGGACGGCAGGGGGGGATCAGCCCCAGCATTTT
TRBJ1-1 . TRBV20-1 TRBD1 CSAWDRGRTEAFF TGCAGTGCGTGGGACAGGGGGCGAACTGAAGCTTTCTTT
TRBJ2-2 . TRBV7-2 . CASSQGGGAGELFF TGTGCCAGCAGCCAAGGGGGGGGAGCCGGGGAGCTGTTTTTT
TRBJ2-5 . TRBV5-1 . CASSLTGNGETQYF TGCGCCAGCAGCTTGACAGGGAATGGAGAGACCCAGTACTTC
TRBJ2-7 few TRBV10-3 . CAIRSTHEQYF TGTGCCATCAGATCCACCCACGAGCAGTACTTC
TRBJ1-3 . TRBV7-9 . CASSLADTIYF TGTGCCAGCAGCTTGGCCGACACCATATATTTT
TRBJ2-1 . TRBV5-1 TRBD2 CASSTSDGGKFEQFF TGCGCCAGCAGCACGTCGGACGGGGGGAAGTTCGAGCAGTTCTTC
TRBJ2-3 . TRBV20-1 . CSASVYSTDTQYF TGCAGTGCTAGCGTCTACAGCACAGATACGCAGTATTTT
TRBJ1-2 many TRBV12-3/TRBV12-4 TRBD1 CASRGTGNGYTF TGTGCCAGCAGGGGGACAGGGAATGGCTACACCTTC
TRBJ2-4 few TRBV20-1 TRBD2 CSASRSGSKNIQYF TGCAGTGCTAGCCGTAGCGGGAGTAAAAACATTCAGTACTTC
TRBJ1-6 . TRBV9 . CASSAHPGSGRDNSPLHF TGTGCCAGCAGCGCACACCCCGGTAGTGGGCGAGATAATTCACCCCTCCACTTT
TRBJ2-2 . TRBV27 . CASHATPTGELFF TGTGCCAGCCACGCGACTCCCACCGGGGAGCTGTTTTTT
TRBJ2-7 few TRBV6-5 . CASTRDAEQYF TGTGCCAGCACCCGGGACGCTGAGCAGTACTTC
TRBJ2-7 few TRBV10-3 . CAISESNPGGLALEQYF TGTGCCATCAGTGAGTCAAACCCCGGGGGGCTTGCCCTCGAGCAGTACTTC
TRBJ1-5 once TRBV28 . CASNLNSNQPQHF TGTGCCAGCAACTTAAATAGCAATCAGCCCCAGCATTTT
TRBJ1-2 . TRBV29-1 TRBD1 CSVQGAGNYGYTF TGCAGCGTACAGGGGGCGGGTAACTATGGCTACACCTTC
TRBJ1-5 . TRBV9 . CASSVGSGSQPQHF TGTGCCAGCAGCGTAGGGTCAGGGAGTCAGCCCCAGCATTTT
TRBJ2-7 few TRBV7-6 . CASSLASWHEQYF TGTGCCAGCAGCTTAGCCAGCTGGCACGAGCAGTACTTC
TRBJ2-1 . TRBV18 TRBD2 CASSPSSGKQFF TGTGCCAGCTCACCATCCAGCGGGAAGCAGTTCTTC
TRBJ2-1 few TRBV5-1 TRBD2 CASSLTAGSSYNEQFF TGCGCCAGCAGCCTCACAGCGGGGAGCTCCTACAATGAGCAGTTCTTC
TRBJ2-7 . TRBV20-1 TRBD2 CSAPPGAGPYYEQYF TGCAGTGCACCGCCCGGAGCGGGGCCTTACTACGAGCAGTACTTC
TRBJ2-3 few TRBV5-1 . CASSLASGSVSTDTQYF TGCGCCAGCAGCTTGGCCTCGGGTAGCGTTAGCACAGATACGCAGTATTTT
TRBJ2-7 many TRBV29-1 . CSVAGTVTYEQYF TGCAGCGTTGCCGGGACCGTGACCTACGAGCAGTACTTC
TRBJ1-2 few TRBV5-1 . CASSPSMGRNYGYTF TGCGCCAGCAGCCCGTCGATGGGACGGAACTATGGCTACACCTTC
TRBJ1-2 few TRBV7-2 . CASSPTWVVRAYGYTF TGTGCCAGCAGCCCCACCTGGGTTGTCCGGGCCTATGGCTACACCTTC
TRBJ1-2 . TRBV10-3 TRBD1 CAISDPGQANGYTF TGTGCCATCAGTGACCCGGGACAGGCTAACGGCTACACCTTC
TRBJ1-5 . TRBV10-3 . CAMGLGKNQPQHF TGTGCCATGGGACTGGGTAAAAATCAGCCCCAGCATTTT
TRBJ2-1 . TRBV6-5 TRBD1 CASRPERDRGNEQFF TGTGCCAGCAGGCCCGAAAGAGACAGGGGAAATGAGCAGTTCTTC
TRBJ2-3 few TRBV4-1 TRBD2 CASSRTGLAGPGDTQYF TGCGCCAGCAGCCGCACCGGACTAGCGGGACCTGGAGATACGCAGTATTTT
TRBJ2-7 few TRBV18 TRBD2 CASASGTSGYEQYF TGTGCCAGCGCCTCCGGGACTAGCGGTTACGAGCAGTACTTC
TRBJ1-6 . TRBV7-2 . CASSLYRGYNSPLHF TGTGCCAGCAGCTTGTACAGAGGGTATAATTCACCCCTCCACTTT
TRBJ1-1 . TRBV20-1 . CSALTGGGVAFF TGCAGTGCCCTTACCGGCGGTGGGGTAGCTTTCTTT
TRBJ1-5 few TRBV12-3/TRBV12-4 . CASSWDVYQPQHF TGTGCCAGCAGTTGGGACGTCTATCAGCCCCAGCATTTT
TRBJ1-1 . TRBV12-3/TRBV12-4 TRBD1 CASSLRGTSEAFF TGTGCCAGCAGCCTCAGGGGGACGAGTGAAGCTTTCTTT
TRBJ2-3 . TRBV7-2 . CASTPTLRDTQYF TGTGCCAGCACCCCAACTTTGAGGGATACGCAGTATTTT